This TCR beta chain was obtained from a study of beta chain features in type 1 diabetes. General study results and limits: Individuals with type 1 diabetes displayed fewer insertions and more deletions at VDJ junctions. The similarity of naive, central memory and Treg TCRB repertoires appeared greater among patients than among healthy donors. Shortening of TCRB CDR3s, moderate but significant, appeared in all four CD4+ subsets of Type 1 diabetes patients.

Staining for CD45RO/CCR7/CD25/CD127/CD95/CD27 allowed sorting of CD4+ naive, central memory, regulatory and stem cell-like memory cells. A remark on this clone: Its antigen is currently unknown.

Reverse transcription of all isolated RNA meant that expressed TCRB transcripts were sequenced. Measured with immunoSEQ multiplex PCR; TCRdb has only the in-frame clones, and not every one. The top ten clones hold approximately 0.038% of a sample with about 410,000 clones, roughly 13% of them seen once. CDR1 and CDR2 from the germline V gene are SGHVS and FQNEAQ. The CDR3 runs 16 residues. V lost 8 bases and J 1 base, leaving 19 bases between the germline ends. Material: naive CD4+ T cells from blood. The TCR originated in a man aged 30 to 45 in good health. The chain joins TRBV7-8 to TRBJ2-3, with D possibly called TRBD1 or TRBD2 (5 bases each). The CDR3 nucleotides are TGTGCCAGCTTCCGAGGCAGATTGGGGGGCACAGATACGCAGTATTTT. Its protein is CASFRGRLGGTDTQYF.